The 2 T cell receptor beta chains presented below share a single source sample, sequenced in a study of blood T cell repertoires in COVID-19. Using immunoSEQ multiplex PCR, the repertoire was profiled, and TCRdb retains in-frame clones only, with some absent. The table lists some 45,000 clones, nearly 80% of them singletons. The sequencing input was peripheral blood. These receptors were collected from a man between 65 and 79 years old with acute or convalescent COVID-19.

V usage is TRBV2 and J usage is TRBJ2-6; 8 bases are a match to TRBD2. The V gene end was trimmed by 7 bases and the J gene end by 5 bases; junction bases not matched to a gene: 10. The CDR3 runs 16 residues. Germline V gene lookup returns CDR1 SNHLY and CDR2 FYNNEI. The CDR3, as DNA: TGTGCCAGCACCCTAAGTACGGGGGGGTGGGCCAACGTCCTGACTTTC. Translated: CASTLSTGGWANVLTF.

In its sample, this clone was seen once. This rearrangement joins TRBV5-1 to TRBJ2-7; 9 positions agree with TRBD1. CDR1 and CDR2 (germline): SGHRS, YFSETQ. V lost 4 bases, J lost 0 bases, and 5 bases stayed unmatched. The CDR3 has 15 residues. The CDR3 loop is CASSAPGQGSYEQYF. In DNA, the CDR3 is TGCGCCAGCAGCGCACCGGGACAGGGCTCCTACGAGCAGTACTTC.